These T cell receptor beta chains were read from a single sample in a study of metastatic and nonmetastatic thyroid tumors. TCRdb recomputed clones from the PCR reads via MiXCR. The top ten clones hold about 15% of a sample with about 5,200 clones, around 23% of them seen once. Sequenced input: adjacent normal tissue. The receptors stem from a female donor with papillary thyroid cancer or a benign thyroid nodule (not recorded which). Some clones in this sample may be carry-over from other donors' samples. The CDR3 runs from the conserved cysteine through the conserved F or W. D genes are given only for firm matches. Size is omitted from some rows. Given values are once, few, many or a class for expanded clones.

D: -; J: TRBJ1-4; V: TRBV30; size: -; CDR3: CAWMVGYQKLFF; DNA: TGTGCCTGGATGGTGGGATATCAAAAACTGTTTTTT
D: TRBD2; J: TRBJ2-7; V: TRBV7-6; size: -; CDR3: CASSVTSGRPNYEQYF; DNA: TGTGCCAGCAGCGTGACTAGCGGGAGGCCTAACTACGAGCAGTACTTC
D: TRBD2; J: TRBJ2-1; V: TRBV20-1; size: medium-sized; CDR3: CSARLASHGNNEQFF; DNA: TGCAGTGCACGACTAGCGAGTCATGGGAACAATGAGCAGTTCTTC
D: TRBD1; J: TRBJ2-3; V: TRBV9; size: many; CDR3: CASTVGTGGRDTQYF; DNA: TGTGCCAGTACGGTGGGGACAGGGGGCAGAGATACGCAGTATTTT
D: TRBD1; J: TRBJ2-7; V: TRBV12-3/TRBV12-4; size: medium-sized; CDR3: CASSLGGTGLYEQYF; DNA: TGTGCCAGCAGTTTAGGGGGGACAGGGCTCTACGAGCAGTACTTC
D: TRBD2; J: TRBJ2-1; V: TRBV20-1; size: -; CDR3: CSARLAGLYEQFF; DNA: TGCAGTGCACGACTAGCGGGACTCTATGAGCAGTTCTTC
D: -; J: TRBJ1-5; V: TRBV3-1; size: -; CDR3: CASSQDRGGPWPQHF; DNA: TGTGCCAGCAGCCAAGATCGGGGGGGACCCTGGCCCCAGCATTTT
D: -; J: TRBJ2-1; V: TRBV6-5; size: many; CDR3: CASSYREWSTYNEQFF; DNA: TGTGCCAGCAGTTACAGGGAATGGAGTACCTACAATGAGCAGTTCTTC
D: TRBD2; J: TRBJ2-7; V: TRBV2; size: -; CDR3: CASSDGSSGRGGDEQYF; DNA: TGTGCCAGCAGTGACGGATCTAGCGGCCGCGGGGGGGACGAGCAGTACTTC
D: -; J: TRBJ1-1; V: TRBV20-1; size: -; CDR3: CSAVLGDTEAFF; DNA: TGCAGTGCCGTCCTCGGCGACACTGAAGCTTTCTTT
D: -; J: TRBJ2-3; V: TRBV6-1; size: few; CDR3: CASSPQGTQYF; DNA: TGTGCCAGCAGTCCCCAAGGTACGCAGTATTTT
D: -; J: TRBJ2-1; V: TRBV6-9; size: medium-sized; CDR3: CASSYSVGEQFF; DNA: TGTGCCAGCAGTTATTCCGTAGGAGAGCAGTTCTTC
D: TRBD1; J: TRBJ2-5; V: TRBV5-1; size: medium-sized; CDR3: CASSLEGQGNQETQYF; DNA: TGCGCCAGCAGCTTGGAGGGACAGGGGAACCAAGAGACCCAGTACTTC
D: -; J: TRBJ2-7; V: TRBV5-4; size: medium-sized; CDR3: CASSLGPWGEYTYEQYF; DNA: TGTGCCAGCAGCTTGGGGCCCTGGGGGGAGTACACCTACGAGCAGTACTTC
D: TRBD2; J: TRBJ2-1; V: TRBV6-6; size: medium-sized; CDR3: CASSYSAGLSYNEQFF; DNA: TGTGCCAGCAGTTATTCAGCGGGGTTGTCCTACAATGAGCAGTTCTTC
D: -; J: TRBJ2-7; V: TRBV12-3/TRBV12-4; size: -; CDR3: CASSWGHTLGEQYF; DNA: TGTGCCAGCAGTTGGGGACACACTCTGGGCGAGCAGTACTTC
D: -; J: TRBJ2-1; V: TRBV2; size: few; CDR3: CASRYYNEQFF; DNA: TGTGCCAGCAGGTACTACAATGAGCAGTTCTTC
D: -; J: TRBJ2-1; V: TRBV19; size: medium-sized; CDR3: CASTLGQDPSYNEQFF; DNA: TGTGCCAGTACCCTCGGGCAGGATCCCTCCTACAATGAGCAGTTCTTC
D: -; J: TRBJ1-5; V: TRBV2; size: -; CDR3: CASSPGGGDQPQHF; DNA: TGTGCCAGCAGTCCCGGAGGGGGGGATCAGCCCCAGCATTTT
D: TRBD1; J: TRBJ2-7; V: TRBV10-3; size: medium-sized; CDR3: CAISRQGARDEQYF; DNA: TGTGCCATCAGTCGACAGGGGGCAAGGGACGAGCAGTACTTC
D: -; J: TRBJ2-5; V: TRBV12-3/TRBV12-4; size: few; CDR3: CASSFGGTQYF; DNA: TGTGCCAGCAGTTTTGGGGGGACCCAGTACTTC
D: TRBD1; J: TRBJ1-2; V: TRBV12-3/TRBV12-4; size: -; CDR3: CASSPGQGAHGYTF; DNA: TGTGCCAGCAGTCCGGGACAGGGGGCTCATGGCTACACCTTC
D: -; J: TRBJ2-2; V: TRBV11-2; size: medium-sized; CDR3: CASSLGGTGELFF; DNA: TGTGCCAGCAGCTTAGGCGGCACCGGGGAGCTGTTTTTT
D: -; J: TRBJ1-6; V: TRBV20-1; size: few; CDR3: CSARAPDLGSPLHF; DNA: TGCAGTGCTAGAGCACCAGACTTGGGTTCACCCCTCCACTTT
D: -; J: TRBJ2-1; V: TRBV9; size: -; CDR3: CASSVGWDDSYNEQFF; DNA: TGTGCCAGCAGCGTAGGGTGGGATGACTCTTACAATGAGCAGTTCTTC
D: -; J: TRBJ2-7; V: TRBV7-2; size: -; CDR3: CASSLAHSYEQYF; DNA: TGTGCCAGCAGCTTAGCGCACTCCTACGAGCAGTACTTC
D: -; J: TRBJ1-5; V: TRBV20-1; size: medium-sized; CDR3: CSAHFERGDQPQHF; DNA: TGCAGTGCCCACTTCGAAAGGGGAGACCAGCCCCAGCATTTT
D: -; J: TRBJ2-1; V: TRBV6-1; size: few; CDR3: CASSIQGDSYNEQFF; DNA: TGTGCCAGCAGCATCCAGGGCGACTCCTACAATGAGCAGTTCTTC